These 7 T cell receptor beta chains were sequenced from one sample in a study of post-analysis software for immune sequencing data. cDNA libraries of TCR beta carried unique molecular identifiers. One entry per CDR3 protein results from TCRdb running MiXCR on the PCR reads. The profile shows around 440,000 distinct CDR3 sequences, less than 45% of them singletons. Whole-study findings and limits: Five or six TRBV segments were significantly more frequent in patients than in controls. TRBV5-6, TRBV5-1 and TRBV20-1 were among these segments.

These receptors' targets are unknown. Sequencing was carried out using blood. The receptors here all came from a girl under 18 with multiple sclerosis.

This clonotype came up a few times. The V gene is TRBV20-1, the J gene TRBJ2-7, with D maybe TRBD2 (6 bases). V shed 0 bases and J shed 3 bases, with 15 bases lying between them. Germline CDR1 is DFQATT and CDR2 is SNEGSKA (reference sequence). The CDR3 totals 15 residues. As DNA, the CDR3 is TGCAGTGCTAGAGATCATGGGCAGGGAGGCTACGAGCAGTACTTC. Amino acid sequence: CSARDHGQGGYEQYF.

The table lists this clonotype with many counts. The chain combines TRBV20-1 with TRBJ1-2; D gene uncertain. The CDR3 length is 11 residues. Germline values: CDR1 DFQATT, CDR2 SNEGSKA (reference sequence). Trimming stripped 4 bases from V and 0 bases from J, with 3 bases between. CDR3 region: CSAMTNYGYTF. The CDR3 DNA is TGCAGTGCTATGACTAACTATGGCTACACCTTC.

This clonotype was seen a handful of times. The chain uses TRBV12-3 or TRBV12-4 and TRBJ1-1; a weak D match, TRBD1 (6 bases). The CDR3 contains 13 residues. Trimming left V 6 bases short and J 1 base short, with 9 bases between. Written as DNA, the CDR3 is TGTGCCAGCAGAACCAGGGGGAACACTGAAGCTTTCTTT. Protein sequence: CASRTRGNTEAFF.

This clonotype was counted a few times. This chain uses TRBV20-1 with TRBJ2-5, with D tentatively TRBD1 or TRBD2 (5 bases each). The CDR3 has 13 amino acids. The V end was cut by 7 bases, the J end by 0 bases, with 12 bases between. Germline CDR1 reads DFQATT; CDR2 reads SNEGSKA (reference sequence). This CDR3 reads CSVRGTNQETQYF. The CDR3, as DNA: TGCAGTGTCCGAGGGACGAACCAAGAGACCCAGTACTTC.

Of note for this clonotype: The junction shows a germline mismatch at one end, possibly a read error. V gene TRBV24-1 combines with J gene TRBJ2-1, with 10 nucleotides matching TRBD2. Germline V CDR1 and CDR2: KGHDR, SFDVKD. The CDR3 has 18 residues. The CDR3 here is CATSDFNTSGITYNEQLF. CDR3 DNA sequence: TGTGCCACCAGTGATTTCAACACTAGCGGGATTACCTACAATGAGCAGTTATTC.

CDR3 bases: TGTGCCAGCAGTACCCGACAGGGCGCGGGGACAGATACGCAGTATTTT. This sequence encodes CASSTRQGAGTDTQYF. J is TRBJ2-3 and V is TRBV12-3 or TRBV12-4; weak D call: TRBD1 (7 bases). Trimming took 5 bases from V and 3 from J, leaving 18 bases between them. CDR3 size: 16 residues.

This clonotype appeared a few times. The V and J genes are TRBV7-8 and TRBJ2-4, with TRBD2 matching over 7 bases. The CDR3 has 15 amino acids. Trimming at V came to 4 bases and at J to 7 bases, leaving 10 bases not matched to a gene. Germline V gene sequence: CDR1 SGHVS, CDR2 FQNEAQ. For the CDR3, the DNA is TGTGCCAGCAGCTCAGATAAGCGGGACGGCAACATTCAGTACTTC. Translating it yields CASSSDKRDGNIQYF. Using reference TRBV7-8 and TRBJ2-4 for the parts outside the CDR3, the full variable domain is GAGVSQSPRYKVAKRGQDVALRCDPISGHVSLFWYQQALGQGPEFLTYFQNEAQLDKSGLPSDRFFAERPEGSVSTLKIQRTQQEDSAVYLCASSSDKRDGNIQYFGAGTRLSVL.